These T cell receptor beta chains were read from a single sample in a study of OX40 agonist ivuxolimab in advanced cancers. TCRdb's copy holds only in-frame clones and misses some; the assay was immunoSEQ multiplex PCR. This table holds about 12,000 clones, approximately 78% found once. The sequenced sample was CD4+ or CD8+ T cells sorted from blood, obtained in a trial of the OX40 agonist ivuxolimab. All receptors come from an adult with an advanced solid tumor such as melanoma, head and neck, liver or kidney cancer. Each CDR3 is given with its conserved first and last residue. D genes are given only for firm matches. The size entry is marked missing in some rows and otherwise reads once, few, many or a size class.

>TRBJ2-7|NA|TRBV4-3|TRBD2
TGCGCCAGCAGCCAATACCGCGGGAGCTACGAGCAGTACTTC
CASSQYRGSYEQYF
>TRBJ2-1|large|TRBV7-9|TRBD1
TGTGCCACCGCCGGGACAGGGGTTAACAATGAGCAGTTCTTC
CATAGTGVNNEQFF
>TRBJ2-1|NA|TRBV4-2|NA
TGTGCCAGCAGCCAAGAAGTTATCGGGGGAAATGAGCAGTTCTTC
CASSQEVIGGNEQFF
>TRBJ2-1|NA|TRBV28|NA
TGTGCCAGCAGTTTAGGGCACAATGAGCAGTTCTTC
CASSLGHNEQFF
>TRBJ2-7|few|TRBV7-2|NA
TGTGCCAGCAGCTTATTGGCGGGCCGGGACGAGCAGTACTTC
CASSLLAGRDEQYF
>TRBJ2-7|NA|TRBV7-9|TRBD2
TGTGCCAGCAGCTTAGCGGGACTAGACTACGAGCAGTACTTC
CASSLAGLDYEQYF
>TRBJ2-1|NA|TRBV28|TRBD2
TGTGCCAGCAGGAAGGGACTAGCGGCCTACAATGAGCAGTTCTTC
CASRKGLAAYNEQFF
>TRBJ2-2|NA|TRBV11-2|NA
TGTGCCAGCAGCACCACAGGGCCCGGGGAGCTGTTTTTT
CASSTTGPGELFF
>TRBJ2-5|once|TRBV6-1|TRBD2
TGTGCCAGCAGTGTTTCTAGCGGGAGTAATTTAGAGACCCAGTACTTC
CASSVSSGSNLETQYF
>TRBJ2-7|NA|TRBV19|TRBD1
TGTGCCAGTACGGACAGGGGGGGTTCCTACGAGCAGTACTTC
CASTDRGGSYEQYF
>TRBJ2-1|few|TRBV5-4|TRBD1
TGTGCCAGCAGCCCACCCGACAGGGTCGGGAATGAGCAGTTCTTC
CASSPPDRVGNEQFF
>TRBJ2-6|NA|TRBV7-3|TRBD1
TGTGCCAGCAGCTTGACAGGGGTTCACTCTGGGGCCAACGTCCTGACTTTC
CASSLTGVHSGANVLTF
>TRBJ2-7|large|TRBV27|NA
TGTGCCAGCAGCCCCGGGGCTTCCTACGAGCAGTACTTC
CASSPGASYEQYF
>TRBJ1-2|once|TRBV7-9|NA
TGTGCCAGCAGCCCCCATGAACCACACTATGGCTACACCTTC
CASSPHEPHYGYTF
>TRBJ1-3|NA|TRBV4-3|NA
TGCGCCAGCAGCCAAGACGGGCCGGAGGTCGGGGGAAACACCATATATTTT
CASSQDGPEVGGNTIYF
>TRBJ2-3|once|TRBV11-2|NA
TGTGCCAGCAGTACCACTATAAGCCGGGAGCTAGGAGATACGCAGTATTTT
CASSTTISRELGDTQYF
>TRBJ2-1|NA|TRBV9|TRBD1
TGTGCCAGCAGCCCAGGGGGTTATGAGCAGTTCTTC
CASSPGGYEQFF
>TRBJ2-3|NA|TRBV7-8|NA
TGTGCCAGCAGCCCCGGGAGTTCAGATACGCAGTATTTT
CASSPGSSDTQYF
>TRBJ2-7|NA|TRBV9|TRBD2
TGTGCCAGCAGCGCCCCGACTAGCGGGAGGGCCGAGATTTACGAGCAGTACTTC
CASSAPTSGRAEIYEQYF
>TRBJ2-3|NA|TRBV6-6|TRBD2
TGTGCCAGCAGTTATCCAGCGGGAGTAGGAACAGATACGCAGTATTTT
CASSYPAGVGTDTQYF
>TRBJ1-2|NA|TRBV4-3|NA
TGCGCCAGCAGCCCACAGAGGGTCAGCGTTTATGGCTACACCTTC
CASSPQRVSVYGYTF
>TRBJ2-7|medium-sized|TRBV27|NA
TGTGCCAGCAGAATCGTGACAAACTCCTACGAGCAGTACTTC
CASRIVTNSYEQYF
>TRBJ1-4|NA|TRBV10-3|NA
TGTGCCATCAGTGAGTCGACTGAGACAGGAGAAAAACTGTTTTTT
CAISESTETGEKLFF
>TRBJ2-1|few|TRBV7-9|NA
TGTGCCAGCAGCTTAGACCCGACAGGGCGGGGCAATGAGCAGTTCTTC
CASSLDPTGRGNEQFF